What follows are 15 T cell receptor beta chains derived from one specimen sequenced in a study of CD8 T cells in Susac syndrome. Random hexamers were used to reverse transcribe about 0.5 to 1 ug of RNA. Using its own MiXCR run on the immunoSEQ multiplex PCR reads, TCRdb lists one record per CDR3 protein. The sample gives about 240,000 distinct CDR3 sequences, about 95% of which show up once; 0.1% is in the top ten. Input material: CD4+ T cells from PBMCs. Source of these receptors: a human donor with Susac syndrome.

The V call is TRBV12-3 or TRBV12-4, the J call TRBJ2-7, with D unresolved. The length of the CDR3 is 15 residues. The V and J ends lost 2 bases and 1 base respectively, with 12 bases between them. In DNA, the CDR3 is TGTGCCAGCAGTTTAACCCGACGGGCGTCCTACGAGCAGTACTTC. This codes for CASSLTRRASYEQYF.

This chain connects TRBV11-2 to TRBJ2-2; 8 positions match TRBD2. V was pared by 3 bases and J by 3 bases, with 6 bases of the junction left unmatched. Germline CDR1 SGHAT, CDR2 FQNNGV. The CDR3 loop spans 16 amino acids. For the CDR3, the DNA is TGTGCCAGCAGCTTTGCGGGAGGCTGGGACACCGGGGAGCTGTTTTTT. Protein product: CASSFAGGWDTGELFF.

The gene calls are TRBV20-1 and TRBJ2-2, with 11 bases that match TRBD2. V trimming: 3 bases; J trimming: 7 bases; junction bases outside the gene matches: 4. Germline values: CDR1 DFQATT, CDR2 SNEGSKA (reference sequence). CDR3 length: 14 amino acids. CDR3 loop: CSARRLAGHGELFF. DNA of the CDR3: TGCAGTGCTAGGAGACTAGCGGGACACGGGGAGCTGTTTTTT.

The sample holds one count of this clonotype. This rearrangement joins TRBV11-3 to TRBJ2-2; TRBD1 matches at 7 bases. V trimming: 5 bases; J trimming: 3 bases; junction bases outside the gene matches: 6. The CDR3 runs 15 residues. Germline V gene lookup returns CDR1 SGHNT and CDR2 YENEEA. The CDR3, as DNA: TGTGCCAGCAGCCCGACAGGGTCCGACACCGGGGAGCTGTTTTTT. This sequence encodes CASSPTGSDTGELFF. Full variable domain (remainder filled in from reference TRBV11-3 and TRBJ2-2): EAGVVQSPRYKIIEKKQPVAFWCNPISGHNTLYWYLQNLGQGPELLIRYENEEAVDDSQLPKDRFSAERLKGVDSTLKIQPAELGDSAVYLCASSPTGSDTGELFFGEGSRLTVL.

This chain links TRBV30 with TRBJ2-5, with D possibly being TRBD2 (7 bases). Germline CDR1 and CDR2: GTSNPN and SVGIG (reference sequence). Trimming removed 0 bases at V and 7 bases at J, with 18 bases between. The CDR3 loop spans 15 amino acids. The CDR3 sequence: CAWSVGGASASTQYF. The CDR3 DNA reads as TGTGCCTGGAGTGTTGGGGGGGCGAGCGCGTCGACCCAGTACTTC.

The chain carries TRBV20-1 and TRBJ2-1; the match to TRBD2 covers 10 bases. CDR3 length: 14 amino acids. V was pared by 5 bases and J by 6 bases, with 7 bases of the junction left unmatched. Germline loops: CDR1 DFQATT, CDR2 SNEGSKA (reference sequence). The DNA of the CDR3 is TGCAGTGCTGTAGCGGGAGGTCCCTCCAATGAGCAGTTCTTC. It specifies CSAVAGGPSNEQFF.

V usage is TRBV29-1 and J usage is TRBJ2-1, with 11 nucleotides matching TRBD2. CDR1 and CDR2 (germline): SQVTM, ANQGSEA. The V segment lost 6 bases and the J segment 0 bases; nucleotides outside the gene matches: 7. This CDR3 has 16 residues. CDR3 sequence reads: CSVTSGNPSSYNEQFF. The CDR3 nucleotides are TGCAGCGTGACTAGCGGGAACCCGAGCTCCTACAATGAGCAGTTCTTC.

This clonotype came up once. V gene TRBV27 combines with J gene TRBJ2-1, with 10 bases aligning to TRBD2. The junction had 7 bases not matched to a gene; V was cut back by 5 bases and J by 3 bases. The germline V gene encodes CDR1 MNHEY and CDR2 SMNVEV (reference sequence). This CDR3 region has 16 residues. The CDR3 is CASSPDWTSGYNEQFF. The CDR3 DNA is TGTGCCAGCAGTCCCGATTGGACTAGCGGCTACAATGAGCAGTTCTTC.

This clonotype was counted once. The chain employs TRBV20-1 and TRBJ2-2; no reliable D call. The length of the CDR3 is 14 residues. Trimming shortened V by 5 bases and J by 6 bases, and 16 bases separated the two germline ends. Germline values: CDR1 DFQATT, CDR2 SNEGSKA (reference sequence). CDR3 protein: CSAPRLGQAGELFF. The CDR3 DNA reads TGCAGTGCTCCTCGACTCGGCCAGGCCGGGGAGCTGTTTTTT.

This sequence joins TRBV29-1 and TRBJ2-5; 8 bases fit TRBD1. J gave up 5 bases and V 7 bases, and 6 bases lay outside the gene matches. CDR1 is SQVTM, CDR2 ANQGSEA, per germline. The CDR3 runs 12 residues. CDR3 protein: CSGGQGPETQYF. The CDR3, as DNA: TGCAGCGGTGGACAGGGACCGGAGACCCAGTACTTC.

The chain carries TRBV23-1 and TRBJ2-7; D call uncertain. TRBV23-1 is given ORF status, its function remaining uncertain. V lost 6 bases, J lost 1 base, and 7 bases lay in between. The CDR3 loop spans 12 amino acids. Here the CDR3 reads CASSCGSYEQYF. CDR3 sequence (DNA): TGCGCCAGCAGCTGTGGTTCCTACGAGCAGTACTTC.

This sequence joins TRBV28 and TRBJ2-4, with 7 bases matching TRBD2. This CDR3 is built from 13 residues. Trimming took 7 bases from V and 9 from J; bases not matched to a gene: 9. Germline V lookup: CDR1 MDHEN, CDR2 SYDVKM. This chain's CDR3 is CASTNSGEGIQYF. CDR3 in DNA: TGTGCCAGCACCAATTCGGGGGAGGGCATTCAGTACTTC.

The chain carries TRBV20-1 and TRBJ1-2; TRBD1 might be the D (5 bases). This CDR3 contains 11 residues. V was clipped by 1 base and J by 8 bases, with 8 bases between them. Germline CDR1 is DFQATT and CDR2 is SNEGSKA (reference sequence). The CDR3 region has the DNA TGCAGTGCTAGAGTAGGGGCAGGCTACACCTTC. Its protein is CSARVGAGYTF.

This sequence joins TRBV29-1 and TRBJ1-1; a weak D match, TRBD1 (5 bases). The germline V and J ends were trimmed by 1 base and 6 bases, with 24 bases remaining between them. Germline V gives CDR1 SQVTM, CDR2 ANQGSEA. The CDR3 totals 17 residues. The CDR3 DNA reads TGCAGCGTTGAAGTATCGCGACGGCAGGGCGCTCCCGCTGAAGCTTTCTTT. Protein sequence: CSVEVSRRQGAPAEAFF.

V and J are TRBV3-1 and TRBJ2-5, with 7 bases matching TRBD1. The CDR3 contains 15 residues. V gave up 2 bases and J gave up 4 bases; unmatched junction bases: 7. CDR1 and CDR2 from the germline V gene are LGHDT and YNNKEL (reference sequence). CDR3 nucleotide sequence: TGTGCCAGCAGCCAAACCCCGGGACAGTCAGAGACCCAGTACTTC. It encodes CASSQTPGQSETQYF.